Described below is a single TCR beta chain sequence and its context. This record belongs to a study of blood T cell repertoires in COVID-19. For the study at large: Collection of acute and convalescent COVID-19 samples took place in the United States, Italy and Spain.

Profiling relied on immunoSEQ multiplex PCR, and the TCRdb table lists in-frame clones only, not all of them. The sample lists about 160,000 clones, over 80% occurring once. V shed 3 bases, J shed 2 bases, and the junction held 2 bases outside the gene matches. Germline assignment: CDR1 MNHEY and CDR2 SMNVEV (reference sequence). This CDR3 has 14 residues. The TCR comes from a woman aged 55-70 years who had recovered from COVID-19. The chain couples TRBV27 to TRBJ2-7; 9 bases match TRBD2. The source material was peripheral blood. CDR3 nucleotides: TGTGCCAGCAGTTTGGCGGGGGGGCCCTACGAGCAGTACTTC. This codes for CASSLAGGPYEQYF.